This entry concerns a single TCR beta chain. Its antigen remains unidentified. Base qualities are not provided; no much larger clone lies one nucleotide away. Reading the germline V gene gives CDR1 SGHRS and CDR2 YFSETQ. V has 2 bases trimmed and J has 5 bases trimmed; junction bases matching no gene number 10. The CDR3, cysteine through phenylalanine, is 17 amino acids long. Only the CDR3 DNA is retained, 51 bases long and in frame from the first base. These data are taken from a study of blood T cell repertoires in COVID-19 (TCRdb year 2020). For context, the study as a whole: The collaborator samples originated in the United States, Italy and Spain and spanned the acute and convalescent phases of COVID-19. The prospective study material was composed of cDNA or gDNA derived from T cells, B-cell-depleted T cells, or PBMCs. Subjects who had been exposed to COVID-19, were actively infected with it, or had recovered from it provided the deeply sampled blood TCRbeta repertoires that made up the dataset. The repertoires were made available in a free public database intended to serve as a resource for research on the immune response to SARS-CoV-2. The samples were drawn from two sources: the first 160 participants of the ongoing ImmuneRACE study, and 1,254 subjects contributed by 6 global collaborators. A de-identified subject ID, COVID-19 status, age in years and sex were almost always included in the sample metadata. Where available, HLA class I and class II types were taken from metadata supplied by the sample provider and were not determined by assay-based typing. Beyond this particular receptor, the publication reports: How much clinical and demographic metadata was included differed by source and by participant, and the metadata was provided uncurated.

TCRbeta CDR3 regions were amplified from genomic DNA by means of the immunoSEQ Assay, a bias-controlled multiplex PCR. The published analysis was carried out like this. The number of nucleated cells in each sample was estimated by amplification of reference gene primers within the assay. To quantify the absolute abundance of each unique TCRbeta CDR3 rearrangement, sequence reads were collapsed and filtered. For each sample, productive Simpson clonality was calculated as the square root of Simpson's diversity index over productive rearrangements. TCRdb's version of the immuneACCESS table is confined to in-frame rearrangements and falls short of the full clone set. An unresolved V gene accounts for under half of the shortfall where checked; the remainder is of unknown origin. V, J and clone size derive from that table, while D and trimming were established from the DNA sequence. Within this sample are approximately 180,000 clones, with 80% to 90% of them counted one time only. Of the sample, under 3.5% falls within the top ten clones.

The collaborating institutions used their own protocols to collect whole blood in K2EDTA tubes. For TCRbeta analysis, collaborator samples were shipped as frozen whole blood, as isolated PBMCs, or as DNA extracted from either sample type. Sequences were obtained from peripheral blood. Recombination linked TRBV5-1 to TRBJ2-2; 9 of the junction bases match TRBD1. This clonotype was obtained from a man aged 60 to 75 with acute or convalescent COVID-19. The CDR3 region: CASSLPGTGTRTGELFF. The nucleotide sequence is TGCGCCAGCAGCTTACCGGGGACAGGGACGAGGACCGGGGAGCTGTTTTTT.